The source of this T cell receptor beta chain is a study of blood T cell repertoires in COVID-19. CDR3 length equals 15 residues. Trimming took 3 bases from V and 7 from J; bases not matched to a gene: 12. Germline V gene lookup returns CDR1 SGDLS and CDR2 YYNGEE. Original methodology: By means of reference gene primer amplification, nucleated cell counts were estimated. Only in-frame clones appear in the TCRdb table, and some are missing; sequencing was by immunoSEQ multiplex PCR. Clone size and V and J calls were adopted from that table, with D and trimming inferred from the DNA. This repertoire shows over 150,000 clones, 70% to 90% found once; its top ten account for 6.9%.

The chain employs TRBV9 and TRBJ1-2; 7 nucleotides align to TRBD1. Source material: peripheral blood. This receptor was taken from a man at least 80 years old with COVID-19, enrolled during active disease. CDR3 protein: CASSDGTALGVGYTF. The CDR3 coding sequence is TGTGCCAGCAGCGACGGGACAGCCCTGGGCGTTGGCTACACCTTC.